The present TCR beta chain was sequenced within a study of cytotoxic CD8 clonotypes in ibrutinib-treated CLL. Study overall: Partial response occurred in roughly 24 patients and complete response in 2; at median about 70 months, approximately 15 remained remitted and approximately 12 progressed.

Study-wide results and limits: At progression, clonality fell back toward baseline after rising at ibrutinib response. There were few public clonotypes, and on treatment they contracted or stayed stable.

Comments on this clone: Its matching antigen is unknown.

Sequencing was designed to attain a depth spanning 1 in 200,000 to 1 in 1 million T cells. Method: immunoSEQ multiplex PCR; TCRdb's copy keeps in-frame clones and lacks some. The repertoire includes roughly 45,000 clones, about 69% of them detected once, and approximately 21% sits in the top ten. Germline V gene sequence: CDR1 SGHTA, CDR2 FQGNSA. Germline trimming cut 5 bases from V and 3 bases from J; bases unmatched to any gene: 5. CDR3 size: 16 residues. This receptor was identified in a human donor with chronic lymphocytic leukemia. The sequencing used PBMCs, collected after 24 months of ibrutinib treatment. The chain carries TRBV7-2 and TRBJ1-6; 9 nucleotides agree with TRBD1. CDR3: CASSEQGAGYNSPLHF. CDR3 DNA sequence: TGTGCCAGCAGCGAACAGGGGGCAGGCTATAATTCACCCCTCCACTTT.